These 14 T cell receptor beta chains were sequenced from one sample in a study of glioma-infiltrating T cells. Using RNA template, CDR3s of TCR alpha and beta were amplified with iRepertoire arm-PCR. MiXCR, run by TCRdb on the multiplex PCR reads, gives a single entry per CDR3 protein. The sample gives more than 110,000 distinct CDR3 sequences, about two fifths of which show up once; around 18% is in the top ten. Sequences were obtained from glioma tissue, nonneoplastic brain tissue, or PBMCs (not recorded which). The receptors here all came from a human donor with low-grade glioma or glioblastoma, undergoing nonglioma brain surgery, or in good health (not recorded which).

The gene calls are TRBV7-2 and TRBJ2-2, with 9 bases matching TRBD1. Germline CDR1 and CDR2: SGHTA and FQGNSA. V gave up 1 base and J gave up 7 bases; unmatched junction bases: 4. The CDR3 spans 15 residues. For the CDR3, the DNA is TGTGCCAGCAGCTTAGGGACAGGGGTCGGCGGGGAGCTGTTTTTT. Residues: CASSLGTGVGGELFF.

This clonotype was recorded a few times. V usage is TRBV6-6 and J usage is TRBJ2-4; D unresolved. The CDR3 has 15 residues. Trimming removed 0 bases from V and 5 bases from J, with 11 bases in between. In germline, CDR1 is MNHNY, CDR2 SVGAGI (reference sequence). The CDR3 is CASSYSTEPQNIQYF. Here the CDR3 DNA reads TGTGCCAGCAGTTACTCTACGGAACCCCAAAACATTCAGTACTTC.

The rearrangement uses TRBV7-9 and TRBJ2-3; no definite D call. Germline lookup yields CDR1 SEHNR and CDR2 FQNEAQ (reference sequence). This CDR3 has 13 residues. The V gene lost 4 bases and the J gene lost 5 bases, with 10 bases spanning the gap. This CDR3 reads CASSSVPLDTQYF. The CDR3 DNA is TGTGCCAGCAGCTCCGTACCCCTAGATACGCAGTATTTT.

As regards this clonotype: A junction end diverges from the germline sequence, so it may reflect a read error. The gene calls are TRBV6-2 or TRBV6-3 and TRBJ2-1; 9 nucleotides match TRBD2. CDR1 and CDR2 (germline): MNHEY, SVGEGT. This CDR3 is 16 amino acids long. The CDR3 loop is CDSSRGLAASYNEQFF. CDR3 nucleotide sequence: TGTGACAGCTCCCGGGGACTAGCTGCTTCGTACAATGAGCAGTTCTTC.

This clonotype was recorded a few times. The V call is TRBV28, the J call TRBJ1-4, with 9 positions matching TRBD1. J lost 5 bases, V lost 5 bases, and 3 bases had no gene match. The CDR3 consists of 14 residues. The germline gives CDR1 MDHEN, CDR2 SYDVKM. Written as DNA, the CDR3 is TGTGCCAGCAGTCAAACAGGGGGCAATGAAAAACTGTTTTTT. Its translation: CASSQTGGNEKLFF.

This clonotype was observed at least ten times. This chain uses TRBV15 with TRBJ2-3, with D perhaps TRBD2 (6 bases). The length of the CDR3 is 15 residues. V lost 0 bases and J lost 4, with 11 bases in between. CDR1 is LNHNV, CDR2 YYDKDF, per germline (reference sequence). This CDR3 is CATSRDGGKADTQYF. CDR3 nucleotide sequence: TGTGCCACCAGCAGAGATGGCGGGAAGGCAGATACGCAGTATTTT.

As regards this clonotype: This may arise from a read error, as a much more abundant clone is one base away. The V gene is TRBV11-2, the J gene TRBJ1-6; D is uncertain. Germline CDR1 is SGHAT and CDR2 is FQNNGV. The CDR3 is 14 residues long. Trimming pared 5 bases from V and 6 bases from J, leaving 11 bases between. CDR3 coding DNA: TGTGCCAGCAGCCGGGATTCCGGTAATTCACCCCTCCACTTT. This sequence encodes CASSRDSGNSPLHF.

This chain connects TRBV7-9 to TRBJ2-7, with D perhaps TRBD2 (5 bases). This CDR3 is built from 13 residues. Germline V gene sequence: CDR1 SEHNR, CDR2 FQNEAQ (reference sequence). Trimming shortened V by 6 bases and J by 7 bases, and 16 bases separated the two germline ends. CDR3 in amino acids: CASSLGRGGEQYF. The CDR3 DNA reads as TGTGCCAGCAGTCTGGGCCGGGGTGGAGAGCAGTACTTC.

This clonotype has only a few counts. This chain connects TRBV6-1 to TRBJ2-3; 7 nucleotides line up with TRBD1. The CDR3 totals 14 residues. Germline lookup yields CDR1 MNHNS and CDR2 SASEGT. After removal of 10 bases from V and 4 bases from J, the junction contained 11 bases not matched to a gene. This chain's CDR3 is CAIRRDRLADTQYF. The CDR3 region has the DNA TGTGCCATCAGACGGGACAGACTCGCAGATACGCAGTATTTT.

As concerns this clonotype: One junction end disagrees with the germline gene, perhaps due to a read error. This chain uses TRBV6-5 with TRBJ1-6; tentatively, D is TRBD1 (5 bases). CDR3 length: 12 amino acids. The germline V gene encodes CDR1 MNHEY and CDR2 SVGAGI. The CDR3 DNA sequence: TGTGCCGGCAGTTGGGACAATTCACCCCTCCACTTT. Its protein is CAGSWDNSPLHF.

This chain connects TRBV20-1 to TRBJ2-1; the D gene is possibly TRBD2 (7 bases). V gave up 7 bases and J gave up 9 bases, with 19 bases separating them. Germline-derived CDR1 and CDR2 are DFQATT and SNEGSKA (reference sequence). CDR3 length equals 13 residues. The CDR3 DNA follows: TGCAGTGTTCTGTGGGGGGGCCGTGTTGAGCAGTTCTTC. Protein product: CSVLWGGRVEQFF.

The CDR3 sequence is CASTPGLLETQYF. CDR3 in DNA: TGTGCCAGCACCCCGGGACTTCTAGAGACCCAGTACTTC. The rearrangement joins TRBV12-3 or TRBV12-4 to TRBJ2-5; possibly TRBD2 for D (6 bases). There are 13 residues in the CDR3. Trimming took 7 bases from V and 4 from J, leaving 13 bases between them.

This chain joins TRBV6-1 and TRBJ2-1, with D unclear. Trimming left V 5 bases short and J 11 bases short, with 16 bases between. This CDR3 contains 13 residues. Germline assignment: CDR1 MNHNS and CDR2 SASEGT. CDR3 nucleotide sequence: TGTGCCAGCAGTTCACGGCCAAACACTAAGCAGTTCTTC. It yields the protein CASSSRPNTKQFF.

This rearrangement joins TRBV2 to TRBJ2-7, with D tentatively TRBD2 (5 bases). Deletions cut 7 bases from V and 7 bases from J, with 17 bases between. Germline V gene sequence: CDR1 SNHLY, CDR2 FYNNEI. CDR3 size: 13 residues. The CDR3 DNA sequence: TGTGCCAGCACAGCGGACTCTTACAATGAGCAGTACTTC. This translates into CASTADSYNEQYF. Full variable domain (outside the CDR3, taken from reference TRBV2 and TRBJ2-7): EPEVTQTPSHQVTQMGQEVILRCVPISNHLYFYWYRQILGQKVEFLVSFYNNEISEKSEIFDDQFSVERPDGSNFTLKIRSTKLEDSAMYFCASTADSYNEQYFGPGTRLTVT.